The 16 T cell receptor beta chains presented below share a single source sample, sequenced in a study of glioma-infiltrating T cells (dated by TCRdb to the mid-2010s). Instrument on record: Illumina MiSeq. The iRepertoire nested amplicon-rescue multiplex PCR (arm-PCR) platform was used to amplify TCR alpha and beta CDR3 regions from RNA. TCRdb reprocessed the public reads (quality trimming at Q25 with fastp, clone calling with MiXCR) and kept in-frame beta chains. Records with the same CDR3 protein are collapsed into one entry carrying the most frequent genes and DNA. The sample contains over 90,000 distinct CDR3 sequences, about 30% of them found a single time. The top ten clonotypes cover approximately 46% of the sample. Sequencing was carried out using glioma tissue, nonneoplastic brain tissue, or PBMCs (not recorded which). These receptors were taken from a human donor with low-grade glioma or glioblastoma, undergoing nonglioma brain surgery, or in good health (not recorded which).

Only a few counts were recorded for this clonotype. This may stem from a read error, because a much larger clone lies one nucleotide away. The CDR3 DNA follows: TGCAGTGCTCAGGGACAGGGGGATCAGCCCCAGCATTTT. It encodes CSAQGQGDQPQHF. V and J are TRBV20-1 and TRBJ1-5; 11 nucleotides agree with TRBD1. Germline V gives CDR1 DFQATT, CDR2 SNEGSKA (reference sequence). The V gene end was trimmed by 5 bases and the J gene end by 5 bases; junction bases not matched to a gene: 2. The CDR3 runs to 13 residues.

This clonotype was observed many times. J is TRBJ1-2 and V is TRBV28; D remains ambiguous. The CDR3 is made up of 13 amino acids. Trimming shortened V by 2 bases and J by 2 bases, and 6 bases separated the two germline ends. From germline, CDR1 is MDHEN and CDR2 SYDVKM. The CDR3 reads CASSLGRNYGYTF. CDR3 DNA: TGTGCCAGCAGTTTAGGGCGAAACTATGGCTACACCTTC.

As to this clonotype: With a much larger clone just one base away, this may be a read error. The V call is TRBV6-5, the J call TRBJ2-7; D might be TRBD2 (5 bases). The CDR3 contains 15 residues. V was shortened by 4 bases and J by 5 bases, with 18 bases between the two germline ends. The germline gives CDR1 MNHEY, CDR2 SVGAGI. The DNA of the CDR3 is TGTGCCAGCAGTTTTTACCCAAGGAGGCCCGACGAGCAGTACTTC. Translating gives CASSFYPRRPDEQYF.

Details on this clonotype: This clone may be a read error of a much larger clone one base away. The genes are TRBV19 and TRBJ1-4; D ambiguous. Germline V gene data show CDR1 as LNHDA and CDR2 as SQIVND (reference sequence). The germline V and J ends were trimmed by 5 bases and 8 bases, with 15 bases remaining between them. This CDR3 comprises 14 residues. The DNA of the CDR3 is TGTGCCAGTAGTTCCCGGGAAACGGAGGAAAAACTGTTTTTT. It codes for CASSSRETEEKLFF.

The CDR3 bases are TGTGCCAGCAGCCAAGAGGGGATTCACTATGGCTACACCTTC. Protein product: CASSQEGIHYGYTF. The J gene is TRBJ1-2, the V gene TRBV3-1; D remains ambiguous. The CDR3 has 14 residues. The V gene's germline CDR1 is LGHDT and CDR2 YNNKEL (reference sequence). The V end lost 0 bases, the J end lost 3 bases, and 8 bases lay between the germline ends.

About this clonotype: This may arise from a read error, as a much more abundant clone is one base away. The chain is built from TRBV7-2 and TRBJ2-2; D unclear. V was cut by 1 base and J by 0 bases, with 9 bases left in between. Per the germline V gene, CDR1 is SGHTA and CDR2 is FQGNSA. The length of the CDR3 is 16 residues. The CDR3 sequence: CASSLDSSPNTGELFF. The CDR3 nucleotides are TGTGCCAGCAGCTTAGATTCCAGCCCGAACACCGGGGAGCTGTTTTTT.

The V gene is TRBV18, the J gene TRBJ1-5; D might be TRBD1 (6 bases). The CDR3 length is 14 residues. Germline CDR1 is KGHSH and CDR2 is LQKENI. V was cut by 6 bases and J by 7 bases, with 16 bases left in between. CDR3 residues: CASSPSSGAQPQHF. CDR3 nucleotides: TGTGCCAGCTCCCCCAGCTCGGGGGCCCAGCCCCAGCATTTT.

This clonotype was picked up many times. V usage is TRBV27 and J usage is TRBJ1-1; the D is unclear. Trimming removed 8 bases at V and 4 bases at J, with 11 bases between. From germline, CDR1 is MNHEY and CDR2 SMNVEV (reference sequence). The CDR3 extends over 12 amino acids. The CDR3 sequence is CASPQKGTEAFF. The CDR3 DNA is TGTGCCAGCCCTCAAAAGGGCACTGAAGCTTTCTTT.

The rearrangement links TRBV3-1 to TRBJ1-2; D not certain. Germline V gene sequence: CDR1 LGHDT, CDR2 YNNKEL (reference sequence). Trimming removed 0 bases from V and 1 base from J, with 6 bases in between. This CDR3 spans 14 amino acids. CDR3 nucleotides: TGTGCCAGCAGCCAAGACGTATATAACTATGGCTACACCTTC. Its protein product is CASSQDVYNYGYTF.

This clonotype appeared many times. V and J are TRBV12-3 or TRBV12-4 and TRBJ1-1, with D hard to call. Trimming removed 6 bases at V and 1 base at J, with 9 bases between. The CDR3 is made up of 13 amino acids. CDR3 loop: CASRGGWNTEAFF. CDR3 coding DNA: TGTGCCAGCAGGGGAGGCTGGAACACTGAAGCTTTCTTT.

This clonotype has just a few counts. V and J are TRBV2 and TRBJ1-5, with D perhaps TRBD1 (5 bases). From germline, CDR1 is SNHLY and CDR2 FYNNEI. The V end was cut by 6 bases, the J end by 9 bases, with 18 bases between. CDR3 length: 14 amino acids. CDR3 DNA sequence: TGTGCCAGCAGCGAGGGACGGTCCTTGATGCCCCAGCATTTT. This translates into CASSEGRSLMPQHF.

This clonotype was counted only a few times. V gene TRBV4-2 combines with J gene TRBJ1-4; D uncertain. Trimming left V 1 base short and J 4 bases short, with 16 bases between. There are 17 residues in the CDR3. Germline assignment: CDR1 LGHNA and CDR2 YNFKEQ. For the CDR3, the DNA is TGTGCCAGCAGCCAAGCTACACCCGACCGATTTAATGAAAAACTGTTTTTT. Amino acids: CASSQATPDRFNEKLFF.

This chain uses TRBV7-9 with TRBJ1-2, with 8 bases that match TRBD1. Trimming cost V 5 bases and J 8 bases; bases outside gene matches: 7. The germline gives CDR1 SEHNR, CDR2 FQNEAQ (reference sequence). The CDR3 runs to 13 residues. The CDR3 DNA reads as TGTGCCAGCAGCCCACGACAGGGGTTGGGCTACACCTTC. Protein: CASSPRQGLGYTF.

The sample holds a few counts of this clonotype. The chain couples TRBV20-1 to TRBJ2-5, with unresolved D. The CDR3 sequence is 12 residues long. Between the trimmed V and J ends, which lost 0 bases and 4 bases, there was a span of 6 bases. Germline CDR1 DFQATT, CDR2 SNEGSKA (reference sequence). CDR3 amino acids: CSARDSPETQYF. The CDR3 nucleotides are TGCAGTGCTAGAGACTCCCCAGAGACCCAGTACTTC.

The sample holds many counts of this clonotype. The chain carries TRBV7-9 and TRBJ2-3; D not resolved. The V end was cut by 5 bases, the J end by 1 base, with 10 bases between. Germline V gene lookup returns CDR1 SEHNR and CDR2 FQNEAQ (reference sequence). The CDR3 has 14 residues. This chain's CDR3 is CASSQSGGTDTQYF. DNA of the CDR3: TGTGCCAGCAGCCAATCTGGGGGCACAGATACGCAGTATTTT.

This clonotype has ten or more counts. The CDR3 DNA reads TGTGCCAGCAGGGACACAGGAAACACCGGGGAGCTGTTTTTT. Translated, it gives CASRDTGNTGELFF. V is TRBV2 and J is TRBJ2-2; TRBD1 might be the D (5 bases). V was clipped by 6 bases and J by 2 bases, with 10 bases between them. Germline V lookup: CDR1 SNHLY, CDR2 FYNNEI. The CDR3 spans 14 residues.